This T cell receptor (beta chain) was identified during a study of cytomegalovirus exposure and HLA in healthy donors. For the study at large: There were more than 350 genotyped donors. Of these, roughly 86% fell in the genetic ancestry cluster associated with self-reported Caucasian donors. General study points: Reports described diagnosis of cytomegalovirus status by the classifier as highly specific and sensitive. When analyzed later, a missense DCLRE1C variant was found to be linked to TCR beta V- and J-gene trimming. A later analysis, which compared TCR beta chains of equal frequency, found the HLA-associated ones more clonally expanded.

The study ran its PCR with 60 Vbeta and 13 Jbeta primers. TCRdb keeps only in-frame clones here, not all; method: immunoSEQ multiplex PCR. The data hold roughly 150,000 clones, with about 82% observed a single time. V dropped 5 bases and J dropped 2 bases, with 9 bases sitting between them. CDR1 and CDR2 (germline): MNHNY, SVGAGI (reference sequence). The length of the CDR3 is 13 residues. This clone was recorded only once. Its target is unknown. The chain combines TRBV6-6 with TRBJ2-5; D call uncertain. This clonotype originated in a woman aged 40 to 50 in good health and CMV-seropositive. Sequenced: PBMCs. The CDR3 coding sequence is TGTGCCAGCAGTCTCCAGGATCAAGAGACCCAGTACTTC. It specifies CASSLQDQETQYF.